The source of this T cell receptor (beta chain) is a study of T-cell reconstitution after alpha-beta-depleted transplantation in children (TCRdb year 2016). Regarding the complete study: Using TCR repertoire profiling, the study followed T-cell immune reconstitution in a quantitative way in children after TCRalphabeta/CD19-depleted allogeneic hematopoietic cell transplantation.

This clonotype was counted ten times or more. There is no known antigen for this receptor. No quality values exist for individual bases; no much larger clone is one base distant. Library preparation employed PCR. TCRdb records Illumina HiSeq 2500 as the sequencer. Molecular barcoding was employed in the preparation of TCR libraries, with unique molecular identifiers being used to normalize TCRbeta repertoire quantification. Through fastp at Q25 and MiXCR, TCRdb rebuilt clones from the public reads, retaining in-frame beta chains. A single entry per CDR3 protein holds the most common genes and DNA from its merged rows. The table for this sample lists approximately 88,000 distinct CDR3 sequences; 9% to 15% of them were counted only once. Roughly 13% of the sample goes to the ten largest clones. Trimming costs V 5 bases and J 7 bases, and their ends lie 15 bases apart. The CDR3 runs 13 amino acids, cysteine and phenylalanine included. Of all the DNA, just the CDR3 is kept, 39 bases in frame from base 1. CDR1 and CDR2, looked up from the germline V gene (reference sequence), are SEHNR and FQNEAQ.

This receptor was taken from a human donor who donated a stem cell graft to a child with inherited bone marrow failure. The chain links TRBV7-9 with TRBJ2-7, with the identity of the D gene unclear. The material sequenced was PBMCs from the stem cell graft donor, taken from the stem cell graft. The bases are TGTGCCAGCAGCCCCGACGGTGCCCGGGAGCAGTACTTC. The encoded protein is CASSPDGAREQYF.